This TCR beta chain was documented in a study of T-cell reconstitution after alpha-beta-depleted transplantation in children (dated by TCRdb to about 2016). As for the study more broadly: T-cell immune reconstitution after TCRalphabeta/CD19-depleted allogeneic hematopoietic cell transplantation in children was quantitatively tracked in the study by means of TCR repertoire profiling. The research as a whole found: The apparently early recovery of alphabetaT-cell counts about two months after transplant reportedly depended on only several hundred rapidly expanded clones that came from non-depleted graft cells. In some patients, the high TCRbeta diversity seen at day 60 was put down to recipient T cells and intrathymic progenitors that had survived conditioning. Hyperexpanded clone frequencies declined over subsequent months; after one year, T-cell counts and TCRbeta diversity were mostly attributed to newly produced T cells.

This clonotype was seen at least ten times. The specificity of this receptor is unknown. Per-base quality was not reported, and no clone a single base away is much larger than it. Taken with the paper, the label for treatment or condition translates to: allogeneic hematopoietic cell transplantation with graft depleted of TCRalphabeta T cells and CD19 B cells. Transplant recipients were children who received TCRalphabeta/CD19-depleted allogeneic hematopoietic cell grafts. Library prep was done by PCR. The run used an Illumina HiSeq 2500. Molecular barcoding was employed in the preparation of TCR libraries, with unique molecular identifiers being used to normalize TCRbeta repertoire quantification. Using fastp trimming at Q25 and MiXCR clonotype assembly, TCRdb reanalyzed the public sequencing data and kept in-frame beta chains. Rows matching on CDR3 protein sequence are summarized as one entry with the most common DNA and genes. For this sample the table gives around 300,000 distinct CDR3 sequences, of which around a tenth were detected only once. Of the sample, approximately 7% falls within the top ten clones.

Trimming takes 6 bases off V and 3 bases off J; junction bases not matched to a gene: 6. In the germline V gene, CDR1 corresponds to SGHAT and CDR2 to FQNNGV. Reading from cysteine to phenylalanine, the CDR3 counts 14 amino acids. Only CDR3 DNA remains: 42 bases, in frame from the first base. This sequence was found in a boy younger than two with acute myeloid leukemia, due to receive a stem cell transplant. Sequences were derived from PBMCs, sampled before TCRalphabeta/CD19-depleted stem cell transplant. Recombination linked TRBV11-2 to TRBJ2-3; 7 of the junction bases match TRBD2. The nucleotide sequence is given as TGTGCCAGCAGTGGGAGGGATGGGACAGATACGCAGTATTTT. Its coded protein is CASSGRDGTDTQYF. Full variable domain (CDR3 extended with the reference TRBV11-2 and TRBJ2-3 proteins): EAGVAQSPRYKIIEKRQSVAFWCNPISGHATLYWYQQILGQGPKLLIQFQNNGVVDDSQLPKDRFSAERLKGVDSTLKIQPAKLEDSAVYLCASSGRDGTDTQYFGPGTRLTVL.